Here is one TCR beta chain with its context. Its antigen remains unknown. This specimen comes from a study of cytotoxic CD8 clonotypes in ibrutinib-treated CLL. Study findings and constraints: Clonality was higher at ibrutinib response and returned toward baseline at progression.

Here immunoSEQ multiplex PCR was the method, and the copy in TCRdb shows in-frame clones only, minus some. Among approximately 45,000 clones listed, roughly three quarters were seen once. Germline V gene sequence: CDR1 SGHRS, CDR2 YFSETQ. CDR3 length: 15 residues. V was clipped by 1 base and J by 2 bases, with 11 bases between them. The rearrangement links TRBV5-1 to TRBJ2-3; D is uncertain. The sequencing here drew on PBMCs, taken after 12 months of ibrutinib treatment. This sequence originates from a human donor with chronic lymphocytic leukemia. CDR3 sequence reads: CASSLLAAVTDTQYF. The DNA for the CDR3 is TGCGCCAGCAGCTTGTTGGCGGCTGTCACAGATACGCAGTATTTT.